Presented here are 20 T cell receptor beta chains from one specimen sequenced in a study of T-cell memory formation after mild COVID-19. Via MiXCR, TCRdb re-called the 5' RACE reads, giving one row per CDR3 protein. The sample records fewer than 140,000 distinct CDR3 sequences, around 11% being singletons. The specimen was PBMCs or a T cell subset sorted from them (not recorded which). The receptors here all came from an adult woman who had mild COVID-19 (a few samples of this study predate the infection). Cell type and time point are not known.

This chain uses TRBV9 with TRBJ2-3; D remains ambiguous. This CDR3 has 12 residues. Looked up from germline, CDR1 is SGDLS and CDR2 is YYNGEE. V was shortened by 1 base and J by 4 bases, with 4 bases between the two germline ends. CDR3 region: CASSVWADTQYF. The CDR3 nucleotides are TGTGCCAGCAGCGTATGGGCAGATACGCAGTATTTT.

The V gene is TRBV29-1, the J gene TRBJ2-7; 13 bases map to TRBD2. Germline-derived CDR1 and CDR2 are SQVTM and ANQGSEA. J was trimmed by 1 base and V by 6 bases; bases with no gene match: 15. This CDR3 comprises 18 residues. The CDR3 here is CSVSDRPGLAGVSYEQYF. As DNA, the CDR3 is TGCAGCGTCTCCGACCGACCCGGACTAGCGGGAGTGTCCTACGAGCAGTACTTC.

J is TRBJ1-2 and V is TRBV12-3 or TRBV12-4; D not resolved. V was shortened by 6 bases and J by 5 bases, with 19 bases between the two germline ends. This CDR3 is built from 15 residues. The CDR3 loop reads CASSPFSEGRYGYTF. CDR3 DNA: TGTGCCAGCAGCCCCTTTAGTGAAGGGAGATATGGCTACACCTTC.

The chain carries TRBV12-3 or TRBV12-4 and TRBJ2-5; 11 nucleotides align to TRBD1. Trimming took 5 bases from V and 1 from J; bases not matched to a gene: 6. The CDR3 sequence is 16 residues long. The CDR3 bases are TGTGCCAGCAGTGACCCCGGGACAGGGGGCCAAGAGACCCAGTACTTC. Translation: CASSDPGTGGQETQYF.

At least ten counts were recorded for this clonotype. The V and J genes are TRBV7-9 and TRBJ2-2; D is uncertain. The germline gives CDR1 SEHNR, CDR2 FQNEAQ (reference sequence). The germline V and J ends were trimmed by 2 bases and 6 bases, with 10 bases remaining between them. This CDR3 has 14 residues. CDR3 nucleotides: TGTGCCAGCAGCTTATTGTACGCCGCCGGGGAGCTGTTTTTT. Encoded protein: CASSLLYAAGELFF.

V and J are TRBV15 and TRBJ1-2; the match to TRBD1 covers 10 bases. The CDR3 covers 16 residues. V gave up 1 base and J gave up 0 bases; unmatched junction bases: 2. CDR1 is LNHNV, CDR2 YYDKDF, per germline (reference sequence). The chain's CDR3 is CATSRAGQGPNYGYTF. DNA of the CDR3: TGTGCCACCAGCAGAGCGGGACAGGGGCCTAACTATGGCTACACCTTC.

This chain links TRBV4-2 with TRBJ2-2, with 10 bases lining up with TRBD2. Germline lookup yields CDR1 LGHNA and CDR2 YNFKEQ. The CDR3 length is 21 residues. With V trimmed by 1 base and J by 2 bases, 16 bases remained unmatched. The CDR3 here is CASSQVPGGDTSGINTGELFF. The CDR3 DNA reads as TGTGCCAGCAGCCAAGTTCCAGGGGGAGACACTAGCGGGATTAACACCGGGGAGCTGTTTTTT.

V gene TRBV30 combines with J gene TRBJ1-1, with D possibly matching TRBD1 (5 bases). The CDR3 is 14 amino acids. Germline V gene data show CDR1 as GTSNPN and CDR2 as SVGIG (reference sequence). The V gene lost 4 bases and the J gene lost 1 base, with 13 bases spanning the gap. The CDR3 reads CAWTFPDRNTEAFF. The CDR3 DNA is TGTGCCTGGACATTCCCCGACAGGAACACTGAAGCTTTCTTT.

This clonotype was observed at least ten times. The V and J genes are TRBV20-1 and TRBJ2-5, with a tentative D call TRBD1 (6 bases). Germline V CDR1 and CDR2: DFQATT, SNEGSKA (reference sequence). The CDR3 is 14 residues long. Trimming left V 1 base short and J 2 bases short, with 11 bases between. This CDR3 is CSARAGQSQETQYF. CDR3 nucleotide sequence: TGCAGTGCTAGAGCTGGACAGTCGCAAGAGACCCAGTACTTC.

In this sample, this clonotype turned up many times. This chain connects TRBV7-8 to TRBJ2-1, with TRBD2 matching over 7 bases. CDR3 length equals 15 residues. Germline assignment: CDR1 SGHVS and CDR2 FQNEAQ. V dropped 6 bases and J dropped 6; count of bases not matched to a gene: 11. The CDR3 loop reads CASSRRAGEGNEQFF. For the CDR3, the DNA is TGTGCCAGCAGTCGAAGGGCGGGAGAGGGCAATGAGCAGTTCTTC.

The chain has TRBV20-1 and TRBJ1-6; D gene ambiguous. The CDR3 length is 12 residues. Looked up from germline, CDR1 is DFQATT and CDR2 is SNEGSKA (reference sequence). Trimming took 0 bases from V and 18 from J, leaving 15 bases between them. The CDR3 DNA sequence: TGCAGTGCTAGAGATCGGTTGAGAAAGACCCACTTT. It yields the protein CSARDRLRKTHF.

The chain's CDR3 is CASSPGTGYTDTQYF. Written as DNA, the CDR3 is TGTGCCAGCAGTCCCGGGACAGGGTACACAGATACGCAGTATTTT. This rearrangement joins TRBV12-3 or TRBV12-4 to TRBJ2-3; 9 nucleotides agree with TRBD1. V lost 5 bases to trimming and J lost 2 bases; unmatched junction nucleotides: 5. The CDR3 totals 15 residues.

V usage is TRBV6-2 or TRBV6-3 and J usage is TRBJ2-1; no clear D. Trimming left V 0 bases short and J 9 bases short, with 18 bases between. Germline CDR1 is MNHEY and CDR2 is SVGEGT. There are 16 residues in the CDR3. The CDR3 DNA follows: TGTGCCAGCAGTTACTCGATTTCAGTCGGGTTCGGTGAGCAGTTCTTC. It is translated as CASSYSISVGFGEQFF.

The V call is TRBV12-3 or TRBV12-4, the J call TRBJ2-5, with unresolved D. The germline V and J ends were trimmed by 4 bases and 1 base, with 10 bases remaining between them. The CDR3 is made up of 14 amino acids. The CDR3 DNA is TGTGCCAGCAGTTCTAAAGAGGTCCAAGAGACCCAGTACTTC. Encoded protein: CASSSKEVQETQYF.

This clonotype was seen a handful of times. The CDR3 protein is CASSQDGLAGGPTHYNEQFF. CDR3 bases: TGTGCCAGCAGCCAAGACGGACTAGCGGGAGGGCCAACCCATTACAATGAGCAGTTCTTC. The chain is built from TRBV14 and TRBJ2-1; TRBD2 aligns across 15 bases. V was clipped by 0 bases and J by 4 bases; unmatched bases: 10. This CDR3 contains 20 residues. Germline V gives CDR1 SGHDN, CDR2 FVKESK.

This clonotype was detected only a few times. The rearrangement links TRBV4-1 to TRBJ2-1, with TRBD2 identical over 8 bases. The junction had 10 bases not matched to a gene; V was cut back by 4 bases and J by 2 bases. This CDR3 comprises 17 residues. Germline lookup yields CDR1 MGHRA and CDR2 YSYEKL. In nucleotides, the CDR3 is TGCGCCAGCAGCCCTCGGGCGGGGGGTCTCCCCTACAATGAGCAGTTCTTC. Translating gives CASSPRAGGLPYNEQFF.

The gene calls are TRBV7-8 and TRBJ2-1; D is undetermined. Trimming stripped 5 bases from V and 10 bases from J, with 12 bases between. This CDR3 region has 12 residues. CDR1 and CDR2 (germline): SGHVS, FQNEAQ. The CDR3 loop is CASSPDLGEQFF. The CDR3 DNA is TGTGCCAGCAGCCCTGACCTCGGGGAGCAGTTCTTC. The variable domain in full, completed from reference TRBV7-8 and TRBJ2-1, reads GAGVSQSPRYKVAKRGQDVALRCDPISGHVSLFWYQQALGQGPEFLTYFQNEAQLDKSGLPSDRFFAERPEGSVSTLKIQRTQQEDSAVYLCASSPDLGEQFFGPGTRLTVL.

The V call is TRBV6-5, the J call TRBJ2-1; 10 bases agree with TRBD2. Germline V CDR1 and CDR2: MNHEY, SVGAGI. The CDR3 loop spans 16 amino acids. Trimming at V came to 8 bases and at J to 7 bases, leaving 14 bases not matched to a gene. The CDR3 sequence: CASGLLAGSPSNEQFF. The CDR3 region has the DNA TGTGCCAGCGGCTTACTAGCGGGGTCGCCCTCGAATGAGCAGTTCTTC.

This rearrangement joins TRBV5-1 to TRBJ2-3; TRBD2 matches at 10 bases. The CDR3 extends over 16 amino acids. The trim removed 5 bases at V and 5 bases at J, leaving 11 bases unmatched. Germline CDR1 is SGHRS and CDR2 is YFSETQ. CDR3 sequence reads: CASRWSGGAVGDTQYF. In nucleotides, the CDR3 is TGCGCCAGCAGATGGAGCGGGGGGGCCGTAGGAGATACGCAGTATTTT.

The chain recombines TRBV6-1 with TRBJ2-3; 8 positions agree with TRBD1. The CDR3 has 16 residues. Unmatched junction bases numbered 15, after V lost 6 bases and J lost 7 bases. Per the germline V gene, CDR1 is MNHNS and CDR2 is SASEGT. CDR3: CASRPELDRADNTQYF. The DNA of the CDR3 is TGTGCCAGCAGACCAGAGTTGGACAGGGCTGATAATACGCAGTATTTT.